The 3 T cell receptor beta chains below were found in one sample sequenced in a study of cytomegalovirus exposure and HLA in healthy donors. PCR involved 60 Vbeta and 13 Jbeta primers. Measured with immunoSEQ multiplex PCR; TCRdb has only the in-frame clones, and not every one. Counted here are roughly 140,000 clones, roughly 79% occurring once; the ten biggest clones make up roughly 10%. Material: PBMCs. These receptors all come from a woman aged 55-70 years in good health and CMV-seropositive.

J is TRBJ2-2 and V is TRBV5-4; tentatively, D is TRBD2 (6 bases). Trimming took off 10 bases at V and 7 bases at J, with 14 bases between the two ends. The CDR3 spans 12 residues. The germline V gene has CDR1 SGHNT and CDR2 YYREEE (reference sequence). DNA for the CDR3: TGTGCCGGATCACTGGGGGGCGGGGAGCTGTTTTTT. It translates to CAGSLGGGELFF.

This chain connects TRBV28 to TRBJ2-1; TRBD1 is a possible D gene (5 bases). V was shortened by 7 bases and J by 2 bases, with 21 bases between the two germline ends. Germline values: CDR1 MDHEN, CDR2 SYDVKM. The CDR3 is 17 amino acids. CDR3 nucleotides: TGTGCCAGCAATTGGGGCCCTCCACCAAGTACCTACAATGAGCAGTTCTTC. This codes for CASNWGPPPSTYNEQFF.

This clone was found once. V and J are TRBV5-4 and TRBJ2-1; 10 nucleotides match TRBD2. The V gene's germline CDR1 is SGHNT and CDR2 YYREEE (reference sequence). This CDR3 is 15 amino acids long. With 9 bases clipped from V and 0 bases from J, the junction kept 6 bases outside the gene matches. The CDR3 spells CANSLAGASYNEQFF. CDR3 nucleotides: TGTGCCAACTCCCTAGCGGGAGCCTCCTACAATGAGCAGTTCTTC.